These 31 T cell receptor beta chains were all obtained from the same sample, sequenced in a study of T cell responses to AZD1222 COVID-19 vaccine. Some clones are missing from TCRdb's copy, which holds only in-frame ones; the method was immunoSEQ multiplex PCR. This table has around 70,000 clones, roughly 85% appearing once. The sample consisted of peripheral blood, taken 28 days after the second AZD1222 dose. The source is an adult who received the AZD1222 COVID-19 vaccine.

This clone was counted a few times. The gene calls are TRBV6-5 and TRBJ2-7; weak D call: TRBD2 (6 bases). V was shortened by 2 bases and J by 3 bases, with 11 bases between the two germline ends. CDR3 length: 14 amino acids. Germline V gives CDR1 MNHEY, CDR2 SVGAGI. The CDR3 sequence: CASSYERADYEQYF. CDR3 DNA sequence: TGTGCCAGCAGTTACGAGCGGGCCGACTACGAGCAGTACTTC.

J is TRBJ2-2 and V is TRBV4-2; D ambiguous. The germline V gene has CDR1 LGHNA and CDR2 YNFKEQ. The CDR3 runs to 15 residues. V dropped 4 bases and J dropped 2 bases, with 11 bases sitting between them. This chain's CDR3 is CASSLMSPNTGELFF. The CDR3 bases are TGTGCCAGCAGCCTGATGTCACCTAACACCGGGGAGCTGTTTTTT.

The chain employs TRBV19 and TRBJ1-1, with D uncertain. The CDR3 loop spans 12 amino acids. Germline CDR1 reads LNHDA; CDR2 reads SQIVND (reference sequence). Trimming shortened V by 6 bases and J by 0 bases, and 5 bases separated the two germline ends. CDR3 sequence reads: CASRLMNTEAFF. The CDR3 DNA is TGTGCCAGTAGGCTTATGAACACTGAAGCTTTCTTT.

The chain is built from TRBV29-1 and TRBJ2-3, with a tentative D call TRBD2 (5 bases). Deletions cut 3 bases from V and 1 base from J, with 8 bases between. This CDR3 region has 13 residues. Germline CDR1 is SQVTM and CDR2 is ANQGSEA. The CDR3 protein is CSVDLRGTDTQYF. Written as DNA, the CDR3 is TGCAGCGTTGACTTGCGGGGCACAGATACGCAGTATTTT.

The rearrangement links TRBV19 to TRBJ1-2; TRBD1 aligns across 7 bases. With 7 bases clipped from V and 8 bases from J, the junction kept 10 bases outside the gene matches. The V gene's germline CDR1 is LNHDA and CDR2 SQIVND (reference sequence). The CDR3 has 13 residues. CDR3 coding DNA: TGTGCCAGTACCACCAGGGGGGCGCAGGGCTACACCTTC. This translates into CASTTRGAQGYTF.

The chain carries TRBV25-1 and TRBJ2-1; 11 nucleotides agree with TRBD2. Germline V gives CDR1 MGHDK, CDR2 SYGVNS. After removal of 5 bases from V and 6 bases from J, the junction contained 3 bases not matched to a gene. This CDR3 is 14 amino acids long. The CDR3 sequence: CASSPGLAANEQFF. The CDR3 DNA reads TGTGCCAGCAGTCCGGGACTAGCGGCCAATGAGCAGTTCTTC.

V is TRBV5-1 and J is TRBJ1-4, with TRBD1 matching 9 bases. The V and J ends lost 6 bases and 8 bases, in that order; junction bases with no gene match: 8. Looked up from germline, CDR1 is SGHRS and CDR2 is YFSETQ. The CDR3 length is 14 residues. CDR3 region: CASKAGDREEKLFF. In DNA form, the CDR3 reads TGCGCCAGCAAAGCCGGGGACAGGGAGGAAAAACTGTTTTTT.

CDR3 region: CASSSDLNYGYTF. The CDR3 nucleotides read TGTGCCAGCAGTTCGGACTTAAACTATGGCTACACCTTC. V and J are TRBV12-3 or TRBV12-4 and TRBJ1-2; D is ambiguous. The CDR3 runs to 13 residues. Trimming took 4 bases from V and 2 from J, leaving 8 bases between them.

J is TRBJ1-6 and V is TRBV7-2; D is perhaps TRBD1 (6 bases). Trimming left V 1 base short and J 1 base short, with 11 bases between. Germline values: CDR1 SGHTA, CDR2 FQGNSA. The CDR3 has 17 residues. The CDR3: CASSLDRARSYNSPLHF. The CDR3 region has the DNA TGTGCCAGCAGCTTAGACAGGGCCCGTTCCTATAATTCACCCCTCCACTTT.

The rearrangement uses TRBV5-1 and TRBJ2-7, with no clear D. The CDR3 extends over 14 amino acids. V was clipped by 0 bases and J by 1 base, with 8 bases between them. CDR1 is SGHRS and CDR2 is YFSETQ in the germline V gene. The CDR3: CASSLEYSSYEQYF. The DNA for the CDR3 is TGCGCCAGCAGCTTGGAGTACTCATCCTACGAGCAGTACTTC.

The genes are TRBV5-8 and TRBJ1-3; D perhaps matches TRBD1 (5 bases). There are 17 residues in the CDR3. The V gene's germline CDR1 is SGHTS and CDR2 YDEGEE. V was shortened by 1 base and J by 0 bases, with 14 bases between the two germline ends. For the CDR3, the DNA is TGTGCCAGCAGCTTGCCCGGCAGGGCCTACTCTGGAAACACCATATATTTT. Its translation: CASSLPGRAYSGNTIYF.

This chain joins TRBV4-1 and TRBJ2-1, with no clear D. Germline V gene sequence: CDR1 MGHRA, CDR2 YSYEKL. V was clipped by 0 bases and J by 3 bases, with 9 bases between them. The CDR3 has 15 residues. The CDR3, as DNA: TGCGCCAGCAGCCAAGATCTAGAAGTCTACAATGAGCAGTTCTTC. Translated: CASSQDLEVYNEQFF.

The chain uses TRBV9 and TRBJ1-1; D gene ambiguous. Trimming pared 2 bases from V and 1 base from J, leaving 6 bases between. CDR3 size: 13 residues. Germline-derived CDR1 and CDR2 are SGDLS and YYNGEE. The CDR3 DNA sequence: TGTGCCAGCAGCGTTGACCAGAACACTGAAGCTTTCTTT. It is translated as CASSVDQNTEAFF.

The chain employs TRBV5-5 and TRBJ2-7; D call uncertain. Trimming took 0 bases from V and 2 from J, leaving 9 bases between them. CDR3 length equals 14 residues. Per germline, CDR1 SGHKS and CDR2 YYEKEE (reference sequence). The CDR3 region is CASSLVSSPYEQYF. In DNA form, the CDR3 reads TGTGCCAGCAGCTTGGTGTCCAGCCCCTACGAGCAGTACTTC.

The chain couples TRBV2 to TRBJ1-5; no clear D gene. Trimming cost V 6 bases and J 3 bases, with 6 bases left between them. The V gene's germline CDR1 is SNHLY and CDR2 FYNNEI. This CDR3 region has 12 residues. Here the CDR3 DNA reads TGTGCCAGCAGGGAATCCAATCAGCCCCAGCATTTT. Translation: CASRESNQPQHF.

This chain joins TRBV18 and TRBJ1-2; no clear D gene. Germline CDR1 and CDR2: KGHSH and LQKENI. Trimming cost V 3 bases and J 5 bases, with 10 bases left between them. This CDR3 is 13 amino acids long. CDR3 in amino acids: CASSPREEYGYTF. The CDR3 nucleotides read TGTGCCAGCTCACCCCGGGAAGAATATGGCTACACCTTC.

The CDR3, as DNA: TGTGCCAGCAGTGACCTCGGGACAGGCGGAAACACCATATATTTT. It encodes CASSDLGTGGNTIYF. V and J are TRBV27 and TRBJ1-3; 8 nucleotides match TRBD1. The CDR3 extends over 15 amino acids. V dropped 5 bases and J dropped 4; count of bases not matched to a gene: 7. From germline, CDR1 is MNHEY and CDR2 SMNVEV (reference sequence).

This chain uses TRBV10-1 with TRBJ1-5; D possibly corresponds to TRBD1 (6 bases). The CDR3 is 13 amino acids. Trimming pared 3 bases from V and 7 bases from J, leaving 10 bases between. Germline CDR1 and CDR2: WNHNN and SYGVQD (reference sequence). For the CDR3, the DNA is TGCGCCAGCAGTGAACAGGGTAGGCAGCCCCAGCATTTT. It encodes CASSEQGRQPQHF.

The chain is built from TRBV20-1 and TRBJ1-2; D is ambiguous. Germline V gives CDR1 DFQATT, CDR2 SNEGSKA (reference sequence). Trimming took off 6 bases at V and 4 bases at J, with 9 bases between the two ends. There are 11 residues in the CDR3. The CDR3 coding sequence is TGCAGTGCCCCCCAGCCCTATGGCTACACCTTC. It codes for CSAPQPYGYTF.

This chain connects TRBV15 to TRBJ2-3, with D hard to call. CDR1 and CDR2 from the germline V gene are LNHNV and YYDKDF (reference sequence). This CDR3 has 15 residues. V dropped 4 bases and J dropped 0 bases, with 11 bases sitting between them. CDR3 sequence: CATSKEAYSTDTQYF. As DNA, the CDR3 is TGTGCCACCAGCAAGGAAGCGTATAGCACAGATACGCAGTATTTT.

The chain links TRBV9 to TRBJ1-2; the D is unclear. The length of the CDR3 is 13 residues. Trimming left V 0 bases short and J 8 bases short, with 11 bases between. Germline lookup yields CDR1 SGDLS and CDR2 YYNGEE. CDR3 amino acids: CASSVVWGEGYTF. DNA of the CDR3: TGTGCCAGCAGCGTAGTTTGGGGAGAAGGCTACACCTTC.

V is TRBV23-1 and J is TRBJ2-7, with unresolved D. TRBV23-1 is an ORF, and what it does is uncertain. This CDR3 has 17 residues. V lost 3 bases and J 0 bases, leaving 18 bases between the germline ends. CDR3 sequence (DNA): TGCGCCAGCAGTCACCCGCGATCGCATATGGGCTCCTACGAGCAGTACTTC. Translated: CASSHPRSHMGSYEQYF.

The chain is built from TRBV29-1 and TRBJ1-1; 7 positions match TRBD1. This CDR3 has 15 residues. CDR1 is SQVTM and CDR2 is ANQGSEA in the germline V gene. The junction had 5 bases not matched to a gene; V was cut back by 0 bases and J by 1 base. The DNA for the CDR3 is TGCAGCGTTGAAGACCGGGACAGATGGAACACTGAAGCTTTCTTT. Encoded protein: CSVEDRDRWNTEAFF.

The chain carries TRBV12-3 or TRBV12-4 and TRBJ2-1, with D perhaps matching TRBD2 (5 bases). Trimming shortened V by 9 bases and J by 9 bases, and 15 bases separated the two germline ends. The CDR3 covers 12 residues. The chain's CDR3 is CASLRVSGEQFF. DNA of the CDR3: TGTGCCAGTTTGCGGGTCTCGGGTGAGCAGTTCTTC.

The V and J genes are TRBV6-5 and TRBJ1-2; 10 bases map to TRBD1. Germline CDR1 reads MNHEY; CDR2 reads SVGAGI. The CDR3 spans 14 residues. The junction had 3 bases not matched to a gene; V was cut back by 6 bases and J by 2 bases. This CDR3 reads CASRAGQGNYGYTF. CDR3 in DNA: TGTGCCAGCAGGGCGGGACAGGGGAACTATGGCTACACCTTC.

This clone was seen a few times. The CDR3 reads CASRKREGFGEQFF. CDR3 coding DNA: TGTGCCAGCAGGAAGCGGGAGGGTTTCGGTGAGCAGTTCTTC. The J gene is TRBJ2-1, the V gene TRBV4-2, with 10 positions matching TRBD2. CDR3 length: 14 residues. In germline, CDR1 is LGHNA, CDR2 YNFKEQ. The J segment lost 9 bases and the V segment lost 6 bases, leaving 8 bases of the junction unmatched.

This clone was picked up one time. V and J are TRBV7-9 and TRBJ1-1; no reliable D call. The CDR3 covers 14 residues. The germline V and J ends were trimmed by 1 base and 0 bases, with 6 bases remaining between them. Germline loops: CDR1 SEHNR, CDR2 FQNEAQ (reference sequence). The CDR3 coding sequence is TGTGCCAGCAGCTTAGGGGTGGTGAACACTGAAGCTTTCTTT. Its protein is CASSLGVVNTEAFF.

This sequence joins TRBV6-5 and TRBJ1-1; 11 bases match TRBD1. The CDR3 has 14 amino acids. CDR1 is MNHEY and CDR2 is SVGAGI in the germline V gene. Germline trimming cut 6 bases from V and 4 bases from J; bases unmatched to any gene: 4. As DNA, the CDR3 is TGTGCCAGCAGCCCGGACAGGGGGCCCACTGAAGCTTTCTTT. Translation gives CASSPDRGPTEAFF.

V and J are TRBV6-5 and TRBJ1-2; 8 positions match TRBD1. Germline V lookup: CDR1 MNHEY, CDR2 SVGAGI. The CDR3 sequence is 14 residues long. V lost 8 bases, J lost 1 base, and 6 bases stayed unmatched. CDR3 DNA: TGTGCCAGCTACGGGACAGGCTATAACTATGGCTACACCTTC. Translating gives CASYGTGYNYGYTF.

The rearrangement joins TRBV18 to TRBJ2-1; tentative D call: TRBD2 (10 bases). This CDR3 spans 21 amino acids. V was trimmed by 3 bases and J by 4 bases, leaving 31 bases between them. Per the germline V gene, CDR1 is KGHSH and CDR2 is LQKENI. CDR3 in amino acids: CASSPYPGTGLTSGSYNEQFF. In nucleotides, the CDR3 is TGTGCCAGCTCACCGTACCCCGGGACAGGGCTGACTAGCGGGTCTTACAATGAGCAGTTCTTC.

The chain links TRBV13 to TRBJ2-2; D not resolved. CDR1 and CDR2 from the germline V gene are PRHDT and FYEKMQ (reference sequence). Trimming took 6 bases from V and 7 from J, leaving 6 bases between them. The CDR3 runs 11 residues. The CDR3 bases are TGTGCCAGCAGATTTATCGGGGAGCTGTTTTTT. Amino acid sequence: CASRFIGELFF.